Each of the 9 T cell receptor beta chains below was sequenced from the same sample in a study of early T cells in non-severe SARS-CoV-2 infection. One entry per CDR3 protein, called by TCRdb with MiXCR from the 5' RACE reads. This sample has some 70,000 distinct CDR3 sequences, with 12% found just once. Specimen: whole blood. The receptor set was obtained from an adult who was a healthcare worker with PCR-confirmed SARS-CoV-2 infection or an uninfected control (not recorded which).

The rearrangement joins TRBV20-1 to TRBJ2-7; no reliable D call. Germline CDR1 is DFQATT and CDR2 is SNEGSKA (reference sequence). Trimming removed 6 bases from V and 2 bases from J, with 14 bases in between. The CDR3 spans 13 residues. The CDR3 region has the DNA TGCAGTGCCCTGTTGCGCACCCCCTACGAGCAGTACTTC. Residues: CSALLRTPYEQYF.

A few counts support this clonotype. The chain couples TRBV29-1 to TRBJ1-1; D remains ambiguous. The germline gives CDR1 SQVTM, CDR2 ANQGSEA. The CDR3 is 11 residues long. With 4 bases removed from V and 4 bases from J, the gap between germline ends came to 7 bases. The CDR3 DNA reads as TGCAGCGTTGGGTGGGCCACTGAAGCTTTCTTT. This codes for CSVGWATEAFF.

This clonotype was seen at least ten times. The chain combines TRBV6-6 with TRBJ2-6; 10 bases match TRBD1. The ends lost 8 bases at V and 1 base at J; junction bases unmatched: 5. Looked up from germline, CDR1 is MNHNY and CDR2 is SVGAGI (reference sequence). This CDR3 is 16 amino acids long. The CDR3 bases are TGTGCCAGCCGGGACAGGGGAAAATCTGGGGCCAACGTCCTGACTTTC. Protein sequence: CASRDRGKSGANVLTF.

This clonotype was seen only a few times. The chain links TRBV5-1 to TRBJ2-1; 16 bases line up with TRBD2. Unmatched junction bases numbered 6, after V lost 3 bases and J lost 0 bases. The CDR3 sequence is 19 residues long. Germline-derived CDR1 and CDR2 are SGHRS and YFSETQ. The CDR3 loop is CASSSPGLAGGSSYNEQFF. The DNA for the CDR3 is TGCGCCAGCAGCTCACCGGGACTAGCGGGAGGGAGCTCCTACAATGAGCAGTTCTTC.

The table lists this clonotype with many counts. J is TRBJ2-1 and V is TRBV28, with TRBD2 as a possible D gene (5 bases). The germline CDR1 and CDR2 sequences are MDHEN and SYDVKM. This CDR3 region has 12 residues. V gave up 3 bases and J gave up 10 bases, with 10 bases separating them. DNA of the CDR3: TGTGCCAGCAGTTTTTTACCGGGGGAGCAGTTCTTC. Its translation: CASSFLPGEQFF. Supplemented by reference TRBV28 and TRBJ2-1, the full variable domain reads DVKVTQSSRYLVKRTGEKVFLECVQDMDHENMFWYRQDPGLGLRLIYFSYDVKMKEKGDIPEGYSVSREKKERFSLILESASTNQTSMYLCASSFLPGEQFFGPGTRLTVL.

This clonotype appeared many times. This rearrangement joins TRBV12-3 or TRBV12-4 to TRBJ2-7, with D perhaps assigned TRBD1 or TRBD2 (5 bases each). The germline V and J ends were trimmed by 6 bases and 5 bases, with 20 bases remaining between them. The CDR3 contains 15 residues. Here the CDR3 reads CASSPDWGSGNEQYF. In nucleotides, the CDR3 is TGTGCCAGCAGCCCAGACTGGGGGTCAGGAAACGAGCAGTACTTC.

This clonotype was recorded many times. The chain employs TRBV29-1 and TRBJ2-1; TRBD2 matches at 11 bases. V was clipped by 7 bases and J by 2 bases; unmatched bases: 13. CDR1 and CDR2 from the germline V gene are SQVTM and ANQGSEA. CDR3 length equals 17 residues. CDR3: CSGAGTSGELAYNEQFF. The DNA for the CDR3 is TGCAGCGGGGCCGGGACTAGCGGAGAGTTGGCCTACAATGAGCAGTTCTTC.

A note on this clonotype: This may be a read error, as it is one base from a much larger clone. This sequence joins TRBV20-1 and TRBJ2-7, with D hard to call. This CDR3 comprises 14 residues. Germline CDR1 reads DFQATT; CDR2 reads SNEGSKA (reference sequence). Trimming shortened V by 4 bases and J by 0 bases, and 13 bases separated the two germline ends. The CDR3 coding sequence is TGCAGTGCTAAAGATCCCGGGTTCTCCTACGAGCAGTACTTC. Translating it yields CSAKDPGFSYEQYF.

This clonotype was seen a few times. This chain joins TRBV5-4 and TRBJ2-7; 12 positions match TRBD2. This CDR3 comprises 16 residues. Looked up from germline, CDR1 is SGHNT and CDR2 is YYREEE (reference sequence). The V and J ends lost 3 bases and 0 bases, in that order; junction bases with no gene match: 4. The CDR3 region has the DNA TGTGCCAGCAGCTCCGGGACTAGCGGGTTCTCCTACGAGCAGTACTTC. This translates into CASSSGTSGFSYEQYF.